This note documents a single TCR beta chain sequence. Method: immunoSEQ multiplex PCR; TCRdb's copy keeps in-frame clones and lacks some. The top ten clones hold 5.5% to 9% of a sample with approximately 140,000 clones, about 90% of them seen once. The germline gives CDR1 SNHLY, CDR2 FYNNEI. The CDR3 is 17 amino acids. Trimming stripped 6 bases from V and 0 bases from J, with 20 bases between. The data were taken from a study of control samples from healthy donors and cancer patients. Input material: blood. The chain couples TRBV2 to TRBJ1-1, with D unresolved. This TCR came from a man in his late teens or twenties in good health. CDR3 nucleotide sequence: TGTGCCAGCAGGATGGGGAGAGGGCGAAGGATGAACACTGAAGCTTTCTTT. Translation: CASRMGRGRRMNTEAFF.